This T cell receptor beta chain originates from a study of shared clonotypes between healthy human individuals. Points from the study as a whole: Of the naive CD4 clonotypes, around 5.2% were shared across a few donors. Rarefaction analysis demonstrated incomplete sorted-subset sequencing notwithstanding large depth. Among donors, clonotype sharing was expected to be affected by sequencing depth.

Per the germline V gene, CDR1 is SQVTM and CDR2 is ANQGSEA. This CDR3 is 12 amino acids long. Trimming cost V 4 bases and J 7 bases; bases outside gene matches: 2. Regarding this clone: The antigen is not known. Other DNA sequences in the sample encode the same CDR3.

CD4+ cells yielded CD45RA+ naive and CD45RA-negative memory subsets. Sequenced by immunoSEQ multiplex PCR; TCRdb stores in-frame clones only, minus some. The data show some 2,500,000 clones, around 92% seen once. The TCR was taken from a man in his late teens or twenties in good health. Some clones in this sample may be carry-over from other donors' samples. The chain links TRBV29-1 to TRBJ1-4, with TRBD1 identical over 8 bases. The specimen was naive CD4+ T cells from PBMCs. Subset reported: CD45RA+ positively selected. CDR3 in DNA: TGCAGCGTTGGGGGGACAGGTGAAAAACTGTTTTTT. Amino acid sequence: CSVGGTGEKLFF.